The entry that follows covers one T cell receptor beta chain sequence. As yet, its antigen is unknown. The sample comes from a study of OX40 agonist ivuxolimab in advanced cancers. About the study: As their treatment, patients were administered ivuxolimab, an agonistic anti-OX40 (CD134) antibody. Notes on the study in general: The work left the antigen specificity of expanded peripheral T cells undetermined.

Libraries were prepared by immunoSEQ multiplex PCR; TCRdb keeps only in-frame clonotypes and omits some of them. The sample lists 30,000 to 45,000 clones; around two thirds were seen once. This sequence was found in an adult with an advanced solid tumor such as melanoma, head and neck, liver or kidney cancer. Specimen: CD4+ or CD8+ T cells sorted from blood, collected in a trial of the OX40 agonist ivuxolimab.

Written as DNA, the CDR3 is TGCGCCAGCGGGGACGGGACGGGGAATTCACCCCTCCACTTT. It translates to CASGDGTGNSPLHF. The chain carries TRBV5-1 and TRBJ1-6; tentatively, D is TRBD1 (5 bases). The CDR3 covers 14 residues. Looked up from germline, CDR1 is SGHRS and CDR2 is YFSETQ. V was pared by 7 bases and J by 7 bases, with 15 bases between.